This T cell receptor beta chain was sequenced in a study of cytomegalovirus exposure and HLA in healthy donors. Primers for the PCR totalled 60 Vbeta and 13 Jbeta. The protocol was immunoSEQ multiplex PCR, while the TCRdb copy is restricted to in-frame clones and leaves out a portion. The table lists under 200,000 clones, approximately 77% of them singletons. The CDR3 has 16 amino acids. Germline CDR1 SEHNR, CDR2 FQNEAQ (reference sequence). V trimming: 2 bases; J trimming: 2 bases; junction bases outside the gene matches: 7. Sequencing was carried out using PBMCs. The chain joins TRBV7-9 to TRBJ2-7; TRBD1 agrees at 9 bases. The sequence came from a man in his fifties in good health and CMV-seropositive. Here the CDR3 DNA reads TGTGCCAGCAGCTTACCCCGACAGGGGGGAGCCTACGAGCAGTACTTC. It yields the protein CASSLPRQGGAYEQYF.